The 10 T cell receptor beta chains below come from one sample, sequenced in a study of PD-1 blockade in classical Hodgkin lymphoma. Time point noted: cycle 4 day 1 (C4D1), after six to seven weeks of nivolumab. All patients relapsed after autologous stem cell transplantation, and brentuximab vedotin exposure varied. Sequencing was performed with immunoSEQ multiplex PCR; in TCRdb, only in-frame clones are kept and a portion is missing. This table has about 23,000 clones, roughly 90% appearing once. Sequenced material: peripheral blood mononuclear cells (PBMCs), taken before the fourth cycle of nivolumab. The receptor source for this set is a human donor with classical Hodgkin lymphoma.

V and J are TRBV18 and TRBJ1-4, with no clear D. CDR3 length equals 13 residues. Trimming pared 6 bases from V and 5 bases from J, leaving 10 bases between. From germline, CDR1 is KGHSH and CDR2 LQKENI. Here the CDR3 DNA reads TGTGCCAGCTCCTCCGGGCACAATGAAAAACTGTTTTTT. This sequence encodes CASSSGHNEKLFF.

The chain joins TRBV2 to TRBJ1-2; no definite D call. The CDR3 has 10 amino acids. The V end lost 3 bases, the J end lost 8 bases, and 4 bases lay between the germline ends. The germline V gene has CDR1 SNHLY and CDR2 FYNNEI. CDR3 sequence: CASSERGYTF. The CDR3 DNA reads as TGTGCCAGCAGTGAGCGCGGCTACACCTTC.

This rearrangement joins TRBV6-1 to TRBJ2-7; 7 positions match TRBD2. This CDR3 is 14 amino acids long. With V trimmed by 6 bases and J by 6 bases, 11 bases remained unmatched. Germline V CDR1 and CDR2: MNHNS, SASEGT. CDR3 in DNA: TGTGCCAGCAGAAACACTATACTAGCGTCCGAGCAGTACTTC. Translating gives CASRNTILASEQYF.

This chain links TRBV5-1 with TRBJ1-3; no definite D call. CDR1 is SGHRS and CDR2 is YFSETQ in the germline V gene. Trimming took 4 bases from V and 1 from J, leaving 3 bases between them. This CDR3 spans 12 amino acids. As DNA, the CDR3 is TGCGCCAGCAGCGGATCTGGAAACACCATATATTTT. The encoded protein is CASSGSGNTIYF.

The chain's CDR3 is CAWSVLRVNYGYTF. CDR3 bases: TGTGCCTGGAGTGTACTTAGAGTTAACTATGGCTACACCTTC. The chain links TRBV30 to TRBJ1-2; no definite D call. V lost 0 bases, J lost 1 base, and 9 bases lay in between. The CDR3 length is 14 residues. Germline values: CDR1 GTSNPN, CDR2 SVGIG (reference sequence).

The CDR3: CASSLGGNRGNTEAFF. The CDR3 nucleotides are TGTGCCAGCAGTTTGGGAGGGAACAGGGGGAACACTGAAGCTTTCTTT. V gene TRBV6-5 combines with J gene TRBJ1-1; TRBD1 matches 7 bases. CDR3 length: 16 amino acids. Trimming cost V 4 bases and J 1 base; bases outside gene matches: 9. Looked up from germline, CDR1 is MNHEY and CDR2 is SVGAGI.

The V and J genes are TRBV6-5 and TRBJ1-6; D is uncertain. V was trimmed by 2 bases and J by 10 bases, leaving 12 bases between them. Germline values: CDR1 MNHEY, CDR2 SVGAGI. This CDR3 is 14 amino acids long. CDR3 protein: CASSYVDKWSPLHF. The CDR3 DNA sequence: TGTGCCAGCAGTTACGTGGATAAGTGGTCACCCCTCCACTTT.

This chain connects TRBV7-3 to TRBJ1-2; TRBD1 matches 8 bases. This CDR3 is 13 amino acids long. The germline V gene encodes CDR1 SGHTA and CDR2 FQGTGA. Unmatched junction bases numbered 7, after V lost 5 bases and J lost 8 bases. The chain's CDR3 is CASSPGQGFGYTF. The CDR3 DNA follows: TGTGCCAGCAGCCCCGGACAGGGTTTCGGCTACACCTTC.

V and J are TRBV4-2 and TRBJ1-4; a possible D gene is TRBD1 (6 bases). V dropped 0 bases and J dropped 4 bases, with 12 bases sitting between them. This CDR3 has 16 amino acids. Germline loops: CDR1 LGHNA, CDR2 YNFKEQ. CDR3 nucleotides: TGTGCCAGCAGCCAAGAGGACAGAGCCCTTAATGAAAAACTGTTTTTT. It specifies CASSQEDRALNEKLFF.

The J gene is TRBJ1-2, the V gene TRBV30; 7 nucleotides align to TRBD1. V gave up 4 bases and J gave up 7 bases; unmatched junction bases: 9. Germline assignment: CDR1 GTSNPN and CDR2 SVGIG (reference sequence). CDR3 length equals 13 residues. CDR3 bases: TGTGCCTGGACTGACAGGGAGTTGAGTGGCTACACCTTC. Its protein product is CAWTDRELSGYTF.